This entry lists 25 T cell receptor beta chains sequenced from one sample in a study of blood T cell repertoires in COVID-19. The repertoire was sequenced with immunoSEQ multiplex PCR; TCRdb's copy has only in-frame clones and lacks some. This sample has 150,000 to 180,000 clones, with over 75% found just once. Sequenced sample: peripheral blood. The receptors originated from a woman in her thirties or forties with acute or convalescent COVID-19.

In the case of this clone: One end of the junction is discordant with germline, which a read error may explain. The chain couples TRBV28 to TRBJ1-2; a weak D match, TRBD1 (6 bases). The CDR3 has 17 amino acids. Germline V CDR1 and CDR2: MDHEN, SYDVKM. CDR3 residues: CASRDLAGAGRNDGYTF. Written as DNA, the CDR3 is TGTGCCAGCAGGGATCTAGCAGGGGCCGGGCGTAACGATGGCTACACCTTC.

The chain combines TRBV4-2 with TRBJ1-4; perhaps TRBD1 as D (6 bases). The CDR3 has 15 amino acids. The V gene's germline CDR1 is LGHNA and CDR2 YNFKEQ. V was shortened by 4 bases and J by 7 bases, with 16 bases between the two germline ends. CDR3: CASSPGEGGGEKLFF. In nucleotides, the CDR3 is TGTGCCAGCAGCCCCGGGGAAGGGGGGGGTGAAAAACTGTTTTTT.

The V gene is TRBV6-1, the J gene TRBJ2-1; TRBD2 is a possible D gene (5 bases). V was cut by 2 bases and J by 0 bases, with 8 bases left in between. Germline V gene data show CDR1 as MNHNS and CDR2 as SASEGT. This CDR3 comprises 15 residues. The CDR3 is CASSEIRGSYNEQFF. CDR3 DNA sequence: TGTGCCAGCAGTGAAATTCGGGGCTCCTACAATGAGCAGTTCTTC.

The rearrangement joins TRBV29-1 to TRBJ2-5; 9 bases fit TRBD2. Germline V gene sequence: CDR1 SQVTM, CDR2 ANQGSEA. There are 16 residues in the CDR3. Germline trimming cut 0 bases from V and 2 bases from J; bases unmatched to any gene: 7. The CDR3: CSVEDPSGNKQETQYF. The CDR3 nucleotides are TGCAGCGTTGAAGACCCTAGCGGGAATAAACAAGAGACCCAGTACTTC.

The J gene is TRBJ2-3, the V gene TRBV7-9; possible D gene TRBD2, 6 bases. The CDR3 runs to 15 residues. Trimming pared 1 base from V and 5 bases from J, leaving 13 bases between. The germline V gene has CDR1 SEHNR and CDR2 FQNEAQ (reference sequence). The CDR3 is CASSLVGGILDTQYF. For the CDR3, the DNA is TGTGCCAGCAGCTTAGTCGGGGGAATTTTAGATACGCAGTATTTT.

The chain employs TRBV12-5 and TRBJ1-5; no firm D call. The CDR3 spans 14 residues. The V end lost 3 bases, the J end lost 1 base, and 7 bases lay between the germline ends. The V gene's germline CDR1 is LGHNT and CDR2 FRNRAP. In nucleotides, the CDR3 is TGTGCTAGTGGTTTTACAGAGAGCAATCAGCCCCAGCATTTT. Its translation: CASGFTESNQPQHF.

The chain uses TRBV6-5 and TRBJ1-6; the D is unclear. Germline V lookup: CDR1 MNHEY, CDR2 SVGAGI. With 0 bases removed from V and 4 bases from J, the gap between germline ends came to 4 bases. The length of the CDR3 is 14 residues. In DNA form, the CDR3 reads TGTGCCAGCAGTTACTCAGCTTATAATTCACCCCTCCACTTT. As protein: CASSYSAYNSPLHF.

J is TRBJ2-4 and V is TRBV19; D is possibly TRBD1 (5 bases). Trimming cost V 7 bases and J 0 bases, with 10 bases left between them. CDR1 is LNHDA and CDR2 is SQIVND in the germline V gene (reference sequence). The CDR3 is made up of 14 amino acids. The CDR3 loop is CASTPGIAKNIQYF. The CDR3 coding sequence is TGTGCCAGTACCCCAGGGATAGCCAAAAACATTCAGTACTTC.

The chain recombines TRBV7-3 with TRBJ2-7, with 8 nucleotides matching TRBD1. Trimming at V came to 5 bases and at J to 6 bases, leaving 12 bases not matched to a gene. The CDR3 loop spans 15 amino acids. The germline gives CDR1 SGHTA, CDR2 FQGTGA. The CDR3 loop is CASSPLGQGPFEQYF. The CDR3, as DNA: TGTGCCAGCAGCCCCCTCGGACAGGGACCCTTCGAGCAGTACTTC.

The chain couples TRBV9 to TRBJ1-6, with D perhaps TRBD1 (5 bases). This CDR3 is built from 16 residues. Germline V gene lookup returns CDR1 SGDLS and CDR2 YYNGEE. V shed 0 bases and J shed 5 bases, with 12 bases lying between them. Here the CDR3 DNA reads TGTGCCAGCAGCGTAGGGACCGGGGGGGATAATTCACCCCTCCACTTT. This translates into CASSVGTGGDNSPLHF.

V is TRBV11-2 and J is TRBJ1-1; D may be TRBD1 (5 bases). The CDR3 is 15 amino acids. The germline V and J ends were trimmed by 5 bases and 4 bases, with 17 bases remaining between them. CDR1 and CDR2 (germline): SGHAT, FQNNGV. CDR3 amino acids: CASSLPGGVGTEAFF. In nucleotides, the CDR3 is TGTGCCAGCAGCCTCCCGGGGGGAGTGGGCACTGAAGCTTTCTTT.

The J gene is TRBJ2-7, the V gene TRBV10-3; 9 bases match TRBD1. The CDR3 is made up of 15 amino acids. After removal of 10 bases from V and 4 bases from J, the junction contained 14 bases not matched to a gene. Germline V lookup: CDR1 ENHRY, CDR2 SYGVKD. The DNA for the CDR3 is TGTGCCACCACTGACCCGGACAGGGGCGAATACGAGCAGTACTTC. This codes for CATTDPDRGEYEQYF.

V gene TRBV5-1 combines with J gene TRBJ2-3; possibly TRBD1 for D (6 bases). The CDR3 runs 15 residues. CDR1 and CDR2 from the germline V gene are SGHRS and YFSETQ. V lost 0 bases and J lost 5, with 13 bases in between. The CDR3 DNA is TGCGCCAGCAGCTTGGAGGGACATAGGGAAGATACGCAGTATTTT. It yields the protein CASSLEGHREDTQYF.

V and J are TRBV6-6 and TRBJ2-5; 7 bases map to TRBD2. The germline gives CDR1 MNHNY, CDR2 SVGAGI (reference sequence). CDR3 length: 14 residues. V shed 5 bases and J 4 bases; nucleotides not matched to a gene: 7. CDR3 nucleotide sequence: TGTGCCAGCAGTCTACTAGCGTCTGGAGAGACCCAGTACTTC. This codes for CASSLLASGETQYF.

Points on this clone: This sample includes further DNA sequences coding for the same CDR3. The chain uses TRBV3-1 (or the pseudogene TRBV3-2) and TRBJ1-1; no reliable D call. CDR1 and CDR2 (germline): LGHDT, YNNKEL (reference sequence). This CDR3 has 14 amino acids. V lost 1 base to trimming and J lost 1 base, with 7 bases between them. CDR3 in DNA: TGTGCCAGCAGCCAAGTTGCGGGGAACACTGAAGCTTTCTTT. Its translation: CASSQVAGNTEAFF.

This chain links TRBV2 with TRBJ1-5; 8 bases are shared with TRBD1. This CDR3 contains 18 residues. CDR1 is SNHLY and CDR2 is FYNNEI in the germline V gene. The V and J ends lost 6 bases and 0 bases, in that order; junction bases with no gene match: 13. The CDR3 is CASRADRAPEYSNQPQHF. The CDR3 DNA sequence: TGTGCCAGCAGAGCGGACAGGGCACCCGAATATAGCAATCAGCCCCAGCATTTT.

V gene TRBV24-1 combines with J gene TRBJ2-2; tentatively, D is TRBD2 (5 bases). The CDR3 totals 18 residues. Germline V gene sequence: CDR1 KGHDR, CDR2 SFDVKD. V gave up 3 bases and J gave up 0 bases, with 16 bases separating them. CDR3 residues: CATSDTVLGVANTGELFF. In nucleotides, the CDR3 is TGTGCCACCAGTGATACCGTCCTCGGGGTCGCGAACACCGGGGAGCTGTTTTTT.

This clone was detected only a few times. CDR3 sequence: CASQDSQNTEAFF. The CDR3 DNA follows: TGTGCCAGCCAGGACAGTCAGAACACTGAAGCTTTCTTT. The gene calls are TRBV18 and TRBJ1-1, with a weak D call TRBD1 (6 bases). Germline CDR1 KGHSH, CDR2 LQKENI. The CDR3 is 13 amino acids. Trimming took 8 bases from V and 1 from J, leaving 11 bases between them.

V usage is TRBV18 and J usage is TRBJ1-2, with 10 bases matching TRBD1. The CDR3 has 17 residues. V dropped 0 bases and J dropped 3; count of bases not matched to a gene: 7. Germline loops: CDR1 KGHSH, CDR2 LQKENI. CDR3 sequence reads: CASSPPGQGIRDYGYTF. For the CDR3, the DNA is TGTGCCAGCTCACCACCGGGACAGGGGATTCGGGACTATGGCTACACCTTC.

Here the CDR3 DNA reads TGTGCCAGCAGCGGGAGACAGGGGGGGAACACCGGGGAGCTGTTTTTT. Translation gives CASSGRQGGNTGELFF. This chain joins TRBV9 and TRBJ2-2; TRBD1 aligns across 9 bases. V trimming: 3 bases; J trimming: 1 base; junction bases outside the gene matches: 4. CDR1 and CDR2 (germline): SGDLS, YYNGEE. There are 16 residues in the CDR3.

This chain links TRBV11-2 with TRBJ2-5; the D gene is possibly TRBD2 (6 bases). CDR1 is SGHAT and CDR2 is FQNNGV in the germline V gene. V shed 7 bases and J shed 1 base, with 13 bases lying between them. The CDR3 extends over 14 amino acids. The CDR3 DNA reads TGTGCCAGCACCTGGGCCGGGGGCCAAGAGACCCAGTACTTC. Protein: CASTWAGGQETQYF.

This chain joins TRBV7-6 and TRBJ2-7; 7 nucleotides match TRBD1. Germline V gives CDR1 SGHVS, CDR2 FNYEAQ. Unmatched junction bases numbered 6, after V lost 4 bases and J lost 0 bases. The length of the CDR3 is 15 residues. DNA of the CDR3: TGTGCCAGCAGCTCACCACGACAGGGCTCCTACGAGCAGTACTTC. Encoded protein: CASSSPRQGSYEQYF.

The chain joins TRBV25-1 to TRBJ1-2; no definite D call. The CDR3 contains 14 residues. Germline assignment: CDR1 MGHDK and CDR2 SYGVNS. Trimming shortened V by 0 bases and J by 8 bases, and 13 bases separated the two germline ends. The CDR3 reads CASSEYGGASGYTF. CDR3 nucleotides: TGTGCCAGCAGTGAATATGGAGGAGCCTCCGGCTACACCTTC.

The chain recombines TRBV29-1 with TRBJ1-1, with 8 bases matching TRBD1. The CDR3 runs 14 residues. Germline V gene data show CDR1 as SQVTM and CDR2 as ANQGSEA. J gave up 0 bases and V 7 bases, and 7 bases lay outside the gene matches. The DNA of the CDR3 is TGCAGCGCCCGACAGGGGACAATGAACACTGAAGCTTTCTTT. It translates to CSARQGTMNTEAFF.

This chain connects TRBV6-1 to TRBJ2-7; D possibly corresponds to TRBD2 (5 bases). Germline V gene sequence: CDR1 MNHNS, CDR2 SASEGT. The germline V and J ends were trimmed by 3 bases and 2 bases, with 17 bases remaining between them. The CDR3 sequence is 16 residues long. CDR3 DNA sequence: TGTGCCAGCAGTGACCTCGGAGGCAGCGGAGCCTACGAGCAGTACTTC. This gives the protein CASSDLGGSGAYEQYF.